These T cell receptor beta chains were read from a single sample in a study of blood T cell repertoires in COVID-19. Measured with immunoSEQ multiplex PCR; TCRdb has only the in-frame clones, and not every one. The sample includes 200,000 to 300,000 clones, under 90% of them seen just once. Sequencing was performed on peripheral blood. Receptor source: a man aged 55 to 69 with acute or convalescent COVID-19. Each CDR3 is given with its conserved first and last residue. A D gene is named only where the DNA matches it firmly. A row's size may be missing; if present it is once, few, many or a size class.

CDR3 protein	CDR3 length	V gene	clone size	J gene	D gene
CASSERDTIPGEQFF	15	TRBV7-6	NA	TRBJ2-1	NA
CASSLIWLYGYTF	13	TRBV5-4	NA	TRBJ1-2	NA
CASSSDRGAWDPLHF	15	TRBV5-4	NA	TRBJ1-6	TRBD1
CASSESSGGTYNEQFF	16	TRBV2	NA	TRBJ2-1	TRBD2
CAWSVGLARETQYF	14	TRBV30	NA	TRBJ2-5	NA
CASSLRGLDGYTF	13	TRBV7-9	NA	TRBJ1-2	NA
CASTHPGGMENYGYTF	16	TRBV18	NA	TRBJ1-2	NA
CASSEWSSMADTQYF	15	TRBV2	once	TRBJ2-3	NA
CASSWDRAPSTDTQYF	16	TRBV5-5	NA	TRBJ2-3	TRBD1
CASRRGGQETQYF	13	TRBV28	NA	TRBJ2-5	TRBD2
CASSDSGLAGVGEQFF	16	TRBV6-4	NA	TRBJ2-1	NA
CASSSYTASTDTQYF	15	TRBV7-3	NA	TRBJ2-3	NA
CASSQGSTVTAYNEQFF	17	TRBV4-3	NA	TRBJ2-1	NA
CASSKGLAGRGELFF	15	TRBV28	NA	TRBJ2-2	TRBD2
CASSDWDRFYEQYF	14	TRBV25-1	NA	TRBJ2-7	TRBD1
CASSQEGGYGRNLYGYTF	18	TRBV3-1/TRBV3-2	NA	TRBJ1-2	NA
CASSLVGSSTDTQYF	15	TRBV6-2/TRBV6-3	NA	TRBJ2-3	NA
CAWGGQPNEQYF	12	TRBV30	many	TRBJ2-7	NA
CASNTRQGPYEQYF	14	TRBV6-5	NA	TRBJ2-7	TRBD1
CASSLAGGYPFSNTQYF	17	TRBV7-6	NA	TRBJ2-3	NA
CASSSRDRVSEQYF	14	TRBV5-1	NA	TRBJ2-7	TRBD1
CASSLDGVESTDTQYF	16	TRBV14	NA	TRBJ2-3	NA
CASSLGTDYNEQFF	14	TRBV7-9	NA	TRBJ2-1	TRBD1
CASSTLAGGPVGELFF	16	TRBV7-2	NA	TRBJ2-2	TRBD2
CASSARDRPTDTQYF	15	TRBV6-2/TRBV6-3	NA	TRBJ2-3	TRBD1
CASSYPTGGNTEAFF	15	TRBV7-8	NA	TRBJ1-1	TRBD1
CASSKWTSGPYEQYF	15	TRBV19	NA	TRBJ2-7	TRBD2
CASSLGVSGSSYEQYF	16	TRBV5-6	NA	TRBJ2-7	TRBD2
CASSDTVAYNSPLHF	15	TRBV6-1	NA	TRBJ1-6	NA
CASSTGTLQLFF	12	TRBV6-5	NA	TRBJ1-4	NA
CASSVGGLNYGYTF	14	TRBV9	few	TRBJ1-2	NA
CASSPGPTGGQNIQYF	16	TRBV4-1	NA	TRBJ2-4	NA
CASSLTTGSYNEQFF	15	TRBV7-9	once	TRBJ2-1	TRBD1
CASSQRQRNTGELFF	15	TRBV3-1/TRBV3-2	NA	TRBJ2-2	NA
CASSSRLADGELFF	14	TRBV13	NA	TRBJ2-2	TRBD2
CASSVGQGGDTQYF	14	TRBV9	NA	TRBJ2-3	TRBD1
CASSHGLEQYF	11	TRBV19	NA	TRBJ2-7	NA
CASTNSGGAGETQYF	15	TRBV2	NA	TRBJ2-5	TRBD2
CASSPPQDPIEQYF	14	TRBV28	NA	TRBJ2-7	NA
CASSPVGPRTEAFF	14	TRBV18	NA	TRBJ1-1	NA
CASSPGGGGYNEQFF	15	TRBV19	NA	TRBJ2-1	TRBD2
CASSTQGQGFNEQFF	15	TRBV5-1	NA	TRBJ2-1	TRBD1
CASSSWGVAGRHNQPQHF	18	TRBV5-6	NA	TRBJ1-5	NA
CASRGQGQNIQYF	13	TRBV2	NA	TRBJ2-4	TRBD1